The 27 T cell receptor beta chains below come from one sample, sequenced in a study of early T cells in non-severe SARS-CoV-2 infection. TCRdb redid the calling of the 5' RACE reads with MiXCR, one entry per CDR3 protein. The sample lists about 25,000 distinct CDR3 sequences; approximately 6% were seen once. Specimen: whole blood. These receptors were obtained from an adult who was a healthcare worker with PCR-confirmed SARS-CoV-2 infection or an uninfected control (not recorded which).

This clonotype was detected many times. V usage is TRBV5-1 and J usage is TRBJ2-1, with 7 bases identical to TRBD1. The length of the CDR3 is 15 residues. The J segment lost 2 bases and the V segment lost 1 base, leaving 3 bases of the junction unmatched. Germline V gene data show CDR1 as SGHRS and CDR2 as YFSETQ. Here the CDR3 DNA reads TGCGCCAGCAGCTTGTCCCAGGGGGCCTACAATGAGCAGTTCTTC. It translates to CASSLSQGAYNEQFF.

This clonotype appeared many times. The CDR3 DNA reads as TGTGCCAGCAGCCCCCCGACAGGACAGACCCAGTACTTC. Translation gives CASSPPTGQTQYF. The chain has TRBV7-6 and TRBJ2-5; D possibly corresponds to TRBD1 (6 bases). V was clipped by 5 bases and J by 6 bases, with 13 bases between them. This CDR3 is built from 13 residues. CDR1 SGHVS and CDR2 FNYEAQ come from the germline V gene.

This clonotype came up many times. This chain links TRBV6-6 with TRBJ1-6; 9 bases line up with TRBD1. CDR1 and CDR2 (germline): MNHNY, SVGAGI (reference sequence). The V and J ends lost 2 bases and 10 bases, in that order; junction bases with no gene match: 6. This CDR3 comprises 15 residues. CDR3 amino acids: CASSYRTGDGSPLHF. CDR3 in DNA: TGTGCCAGCAGTTACCGGACAGGGGATGGGTCACCCCTCCACTTT.

This clonotype was counted many times. CDR3 protein: CASSEAEQGYSNQPQHF. The CDR3 DNA reads TGTGCCAGCAGTGAAGCGGAGCAGGGCTATAGCAATCAGCCCCAGCATTTT. The genes are TRBV6-1 and TRBJ1-5; D possibly corresponds to TRBD1 (5 bases). The CDR3 spans 17 residues. V shed 0 bases and J shed 0 bases, with 12 bases lying between them. The V gene's germline CDR1 is MNHNS and CDR2 SASEGT.

This clonotype was counted ten times or more. The CDR3 sequence is CASSSRRFNEGTEAFF. DNA for the CDR3: TGTGCCAGCAGTTCCCGGCGATTTAACGAGGGCACTGAAGCTTTCTTT. The V gene is TRBV27, the J gene TRBJ1-1; D is uncertain. Germline V gene sequence: CDR1 MNHEY, CDR2 SMNVEV (reference sequence). Trimming shortened V by 4 bases and J by 4 bases, and 19 bases separated the two germline ends. There are 16 residues in the CDR3.

This clonotype showed up just a few times. The genes are TRBV6-1 and TRBJ1-6; D gene ambiguous. The CDR3 sequence is 13 residues long. Germline values: CDR1 MNHNS, CDR2 SASEGT. V lost 3 bases to trimming and J lost 6 bases, with 6 bases between them. The CDR3 is CASSDRVNSPLHF. The CDR3 region has the DNA TGTGCCAGCAGTGATCGGGTTAATTCACCCCTCCACTTT.

This clonotype was detected many times. The rearrangement links TRBV5-5 to TRBJ1-4; D not resolved. Trimming took off 0 bases at V and 7 bases at J, with 7 bases between the two ends. The CDR3 spans 13 residues. CDR1 SGHKS and CDR2 YYEKEE come from the germline V gene (reference sequence). CDR3 sequence reads: CASSLGMGEKLFF. Here the CDR3 DNA reads TGTGCCAGCAGCTTGGGGATGGGTGAAAAACTGTTTTTT.

This clonotype is medium-sized. The rearrangement uses TRBV5-1 and TRBJ2-1; 7 bases map to TRBD2. The CDR3 is 16 amino acids. Unmatched junction bases numbered 5, after V lost 2 bases and J lost 0 bases. CDR1 SGHRS and CDR2 YFSETQ come from the germline V gene. CDR3 coding DNA: TGCGCCAGCAGCTTAGCGGGGCTAGCCTCCTACAATGAGCAGTTCTTC. It codes for CASSLAGLASYNEQFF.

This clonotype has a count of ten or more. The chain recombines TRBV19 with TRBJ2-2, with 9 bases identical to TRBD1. The CDR3 length is 15 residues. J gave up 7 bases and V 2 bases, and 5 bases lay outside the gene matches. CDR1 and CDR2 from the germline V gene are LNHDA and SQIVND (reference sequence). The CDR3 nucleotides are TGTGCCAGTAGTATACCCGGGACAGGGCGCGGGGAGCTGTTTTTT. As protein: CASSIPGTGRGELFF.

This clonotype is deemed medium-sized (0.01 to 0.1%). CDR3 nucleotide sequence: TGTGCCAGCAGCTTACAGGGGACTAATTCACCCCTCCACTTT. Amino acid sequence: CASSLQGTNSPLHF. The chain couples TRBV7-2 to TRBJ1-6; D might be TRBD1 (6 bases). Per germline, CDR1 SGHTA and CDR2 FQGNSA. Between the trimmed V and J ends, which lost 2 bases and 6 bases, there was a span of 8 bases. The CDR3 spans 14 residues. Combining the CDR3 with reference TRBV7-2 and TRBJ1-6 gives the whole variable domain GAGVSQSPSNKVTEKGKDVELRCDPISGHTALYWYRQSLGQGLEFLIYFQGNSAPDKSGLPSDRFSAERTGGSVSTLTIQRTQQEDSAVYLCASSLQGTNSPLHFGNGTRLTVT.

This clonotype qualifies as medium-sized. V usage is TRBV7-2 and J usage is TRBJ2-5; D perhaps matches TRBD1 (6 bases). There are 23 residues in the CDR3. V lost 8 bases and J 2 bases, leaving 42 bases between the germline ends. The germline gives CDR1 SGHTA, CDR2 FQGNSA. CDR3 in amino acids: CASGPQPQGSRSYQEQMQETQYF. In DNA, the CDR3 is TGTGCCAGCGGCCCTCAACCACAGGGATCCCGATCTTACCAAGAACAAATGCAAGAGACCCAGTACTTC.

In its sample, this clonotype was seen many times. The rearrangement links TRBV10-3 to TRBJ2-3; no clear D. The germline CDR1 and CDR2 sequences are ENHRY and SYGVKD. CDR3 length: 13 amino acids. V dropped 4 bases and J dropped 6 bases, with 11 bases sitting between them. The CDR3 protein is CAISAMAGDTQYF. The CDR3 nucleotides are TGTGCCATCAGTGCCATGGCCGGCGATACGCAGTATTTT.

The table lists this clonotype with many counts. The V call is TRBV24-1, the J call TRBJ2-1; D is unclear. The CDR3 is 15 residues long. Deletions cut 3 bases from V and 0 bases from J, with 8 bases between. Germline assignment: CDR1 KGHDR and CDR2 SFDVKD. CDR3 amino acids: CATSDRASSYNEQFF. In DNA form, the CDR3 reads TGTGCCACCAGTGATAGGGCTAGCTCCTACAATGAGCAGTTCTTC.

This clonotype was observed a handful of times. DNA of the CDR3: TGCAGCGTTGAAGTTGCGGGCCCTAATGAAAAACTGTTTTTT. The encoded protein is CSVEVAGPNEKLFF. The chain recombines TRBV29-1 with TRBJ1-4; D not certain. The germline V gene has CDR1 SQVTM and CDR2 ANQGSEA. This CDR3 is built from 14 residues. V dropped 1 base and J dropped 3 bases, with 9 bases sitting between them.

This clonotype was recorded many times. This rearrangement joins TRBV11-2 to TRBJ1-1; 9 nucleotides align to TRBD1. With V trimmed by 7 bases and J by 1 base, 4 bases remained unmatched. The CDR3 contains 14 residues. Germline CDR1 and CDR2: SGHAT and FQNNGV. In nucleotides, the CDR3 is TGTGCCAGCATCCCGGACAGGGGGAACACTGAAGCTTTCTTT. The encoded protein is CASIPDRGNTEAFF.

This clonotype has just a few counts. The chain recombines TRBV20-1 with TRBJ2-4; 7 nucleotides align to TRBD1. The CDR3 spans 15 residues. Trimming removed 3 bases from V and 1 base from J; junction bases left unmatched: 6. Germline V lookup: CDR1 DFQATT, CDR2 SNEGSKA (reference sequence). The CDR3 protein is CSASRQGMAKNIQYF. For the CDR3, the DNA is TGCAGTGCTAGCCGACAGGGTATGGCCAAAAACATTCAGTACTTC.

This clonotype was counted between two and nine times. The V and J genes are TRBV27 and TRBJ2-2; TRBD1 aligns across 8 bases. J gave up 6 bases and V 5 bases, and 8 bases lay outside the gene matches. CDR3 length equals 15 residues. Germline-derived CDR1 and CDR2 are MNHEY and SMNVEV (reference sequence). In nucleotides, the CDR3 is TGTGCCAGCAGTCAGGACAGGGTTAGGGCCGGGGAGCTGTTTTTT. It is translated as CASSQDRVRAGELFF.

This clonotype was found many times. This chain uses TRBV11-2 with TRBJ2-3; 10 bases are a match to TRBD1. The CDR3 contains 16 residues. With V trimmed by 5 bases and J by 4 bases, 9 bases remained unmatched. Germline-derived CDR1 and CDR2 are SGHAT and FQNNGV. The DNA of the CDR3 is TGTGCCAGCAGCCGTCCCGGGACAGGGGTGCCAGATACGCAGTATTTT. It codes for CASSRPGTGVPDTQYF.

There are many counts of this clonotype. The rearrangement links TRBV11-2 to TRBJ2-7, with 8 positions matching TRBD1. From germline, CDR1 is SGHAT and CDR2 FQNNGV. This CDR3 has 14 residues. With V trimmed by 1 base and J by 1 base, 0 bases remained unmatched. CDR3 protein: CASSLGTGSYEQYF. In nucleotides, the CDR3 is TGTGCCAGCAGCTTAGGGACAGGGTCCTACGAGCAGTACTTC.

The J gene is TRBJ2-2, the V gene TRBV7-6; tentatively, D is TRBD2 (6 bases). This CDR3 contains 16 residues. Germline V lookup: CDR1 SGHVS, CDR2 FNYEAQ. With 2 bases removed from V and 8 bases from J, the gap between germline ends came to 18 bases. The CDR3 reads CASSLYSAGQGGELFF. CDR3 sequence (DNA): TGTGCCAGCAGCTTATATTCGGCGGGGCAGGGAGGGGAGCTGTTTTTT.

This clonotype was recorded many times. J is TRBJ2-3 and V is TRBV29-1; 7 bases align to TRBD1. V gave up 1 base and J gave up 1 base; unmatched junction bases: 2. Germline-derived CDR1 and CDR2 are SQVTM and ANQGSEA. The CDR3 covers 14 residues. The CDR3 bases are TGCAGCGTTGAAGGGGACAGAGGCACAGATACGCAGTATTTT. This codes for CSVEGDRGTDTQYF.

This clonotype was seen a few times. The chain joins TRBV7-9 to TRBJ2-3; the match to TRBD2 covers 11 bases. The germline gives CDR1 SEHNR, CDR2 FQNEAQ (reference sequence). This CDR3 is 18 amino acids long. Trimming removed 3 bases from V and 0 bases from J; junction bases left unmatched: 8. DNA for the CDR3: TGTGCCAGCAGCTTTCGACTAGCGGGGACCGCTAGCACAGATACGCAGTATTTT. Translation: CASSFRLAGTASTDTQYF.

This clonotype was seen at least ten times. V usage is TRBV3-1 and J usage is TRBJ2-3; tentative D call: TRBD2 (6 bases). Germline CDR1 reads LGHDT; CDR2 reads YNNKEL (reference sequence). Trimming removed 2 bases at V and 5 bases at J, with 14 bases between. The CDR3 loop spans 15 amino acids. The CDR3: CASSQKSGRVDTQYF. The CDR3 region has the DNA TGTGCCAGCAGCCAAAAAAGCGGGCGGGTAGATACGCAGTATTTT.

By share, this clonotype counts as medium-sized. The chain recombines TRBV7-2 with TRBJ2-3; TRBD2 agrees at 7 bases. V dropped 0 bases and J dropped 7; count of bases not matched to a gene: 7. CDR3 length: 15 amino acids. Germline V gives CDR1 SGHTA, CDR2 FQGNSA. The CDR3 coding sequence is TGTGCCAGCAGCTTAGCGGGGGGGACCGGGCATACGCAGTATTTT. It translates to CASSLAGGTGHTQYF.

This clonotype has a count of ten or more. The chain links TRBV28 to TRBJ2-7; D gene ambiguous. The germline gives CDR1 MDHEN, CDR2 SYDVKM. The CDR3 is 12 residues long. V was shortened by 2 bases and J by 4 bases, with 6 bases between the two germline ends. The CDR3 DNA follows: TGTGCCAGCAGTTTACGCGTTTACGAGCAGTACTTC. Translated: CASSLRVYEQYF.

This clonotype appeared many times. This chain links TRBV6-1 with TRBJ1-2; 9 bases fit TRBD1. Unmatched junction bases numbered 2, after V lost 4 bases and J lost 5 bases. Germline V gives CDR1 MNHNS, CDR2 SASEGT. The CDR3 extends over 13 amino acids. The CDR3 sequence is CASSVGQGYGYTF. In DNA form, the CDR3 reads TGTGCCAGCAGTGTTGGACAGGGGTATGGCTACACCTTC.

V usage is TRBV10-3 and J usage is TRBJ1-4; D not resolved. Trimming stripped 10 bases from V and 7 bases from J, with 7 bases between. Germline CDR1 and CDR2: ENHRY and SYGVKD. CDR3 length: 10 residues. CDR3 in DNA: TGTGCCAGGAGAGGTGAAAAACTGTTTTTT. Protein sequence: CARRGEKLFF.